This T cell receptor beta chain was sequenced for a study of early T cells in non-severe SARS-CoV-2 infection. The overall study: With bulk RNA from unsorted whole blood as input, sequencing yielded unpaired chains.

In the case of this clonotype: Its specificity is unknown.

Using its own MiXCR run on the 5' RACE reads, TCRdb lists one record per CDR3 protein. The table has around 28,000 distinct CDR3 sequences, 4.5% to 6.5% seen once. Findings and limits, study-wide: Sequences matched to VDJdb favored anti-spike CD8 responses, while private and CD4 specificities were missed.

The sequencing input was whole blood. The clonotype originates from an adult who was a healthcare worker with PCR-confirmed SARS-CoV-2 infection or an uninfected control (not recorded which).

CDR3 DNA sequence: TGCAGCGTCCTGGGAGGAGATAATGAAAAACTGTTTTTT. It specifies CSVLGGDNEKLFF. V usage is TRBV29-1 and J usage is TRBJ1-4; D is unclear. CDR1 and CDR2 from the germline V gene are SQVTM and ANQGSEA. V was pared by 6 bases and J by 4 bases, with 12 bases between. The CDR3 is made up of 13 amino acids.